Below are 11 T cell receptor beta chains sequenced from a single sample in a study of early T cells in non-severe SARS-CoV-2 infection. TCRdb recomputed calls from the 5' RACE reads with MiXCR, one row per CDR3 protein. The top ten clones hold under 4% of a sample with approximately 89,000 distinct CDR3 sequences, over 11% of them seen once. The sample consisted of whole blood. The receptor source for this set is an adult who was a healthcare worker with PCR-confirmed SARS-CoV-2 infection or an uninfected control (not recorded which).

This clonotype was detected many times. The chain has TRBV6-6 and TRBJ1-1, with D perhaps matching TRBD1 (5 bases). Germline CDR1 MNHNY, CDR2 SVGAGI (reference sequence). The CDR3 spans 15 residues. Trimming took 6 bases from V and 4 from J, leaving 18 bases between them. The CDR3 nucleotides read TGTGCCAGCAGCCTGGGGGAGGGGTTCGTCACTGAAGCTTTCTTT. This encodes CASSLGEGFVTEAFF.

The chain joins TRBV11-2 to TRBJ2-7; the D is unclear. Per germline, CDR1 SGHAT and CDR2 FQNNGV. Trimming removed 0 bases from V and 3 bases from J, with 12 bases in between. The CDR3 loop spans 15 amino acids. CDR3 in amino acids: CASSLDFIENYEQYF. As DNA, the CDR3 is TGTGCCAGCAGCTTAGATTTTATAGAAAACTACGAGCAGTACTTC. Drawing the rest from reference TRBV11-2 and TRBJ2-7, the complete variable domain is EAGVAQSPRYKIIEKRQSVAFWCNPISGHATLYWYQQILGQGPKLLIQFQNNGVVDDSQLPKDRFSAERLKGVDSTLKIQPAKLEDSAVYLCASSLDFIENYEQYFGPGTRLTVT.

The chain has TRBV20-1 and TRBJ1-5; D is uncertain. CDR3 size: 13 residues. The V gene's germline CDR1 is DFQATT and CDR2 SNEGSKA (reference sequence). V lost 4 bases and J 2 bases, leaving 9 bases between the germline ends. The CDR3 sequence is CSATKGRNQPQHF. For the CDR3, the DNA is TGCAGTGCTACAAAGGGCCGCAATCAGCCCCAGCATTTT.

This clonotype came up a few times. V and J are TRBV29-1 and TRBJ2-6, with D maybe TRBD2 (5 bases). CDR3 length: 17 residues. Trimming stripped 6 bases from V and 0 bases from J, with 18 bases between. Germline loops: CDR1 SQVTM, CDR2 ANQGSEA. In nucleotides, the CDR3 is TGCAGCGTGGAGGAAGGGAGACTTAACTCTGGGGCCAACGTCCTGACTTTC. Translating gives CSVEEGRLNSGANVLTF.

This clonotype was counted a few times. The V call is TRBV11-2, the J call TRBJ2-3, with D uncertain. The CDR3 loop spans 14 amino acids. Germline lookup yields CDR1 SGHAT and CDR2 FQNNGV. The ends were cut back, 5 bases at V and 4 bases at J, with 13 bases in the middle. The CDR3 DNA sequence: TGTGCCAGCAGCCTCTTCCGGGCCCCAGATACGCAGTATTTT. It yields the protein CASSLFRAPDTQYF. The variable domain in full, with the rest retrieved from reference TRBV11-2 and TRBJ2-3, is EAGVAQSPRYKIIEKRQSVAFWCNPISGHATLYWYQQILGQGPKLLIQFQNNGVVDDSQLPKDRFSAERLKGVDSTLKIQPAKLEDSAVYLCASSLFRAPDTQYFGPGTRLTVL.

The chain employs TRBV12-5 and TRBJ2-2; tentatively, D is TRBD2 (5 bases). Germline CDR1 LGHNT, CDR2 FRNRAP. This CDR3 region has 14 residues. Trimming pared 0 bases from V and 7 bases from J, leaving 9 bases between. The CDR3 loop reads CASGLVDGIGELFF. CDR3 coding DNA: TGTGCTAGTGGTTTGGTAGACGGGATCGGGGAGCTGTTTTTT.

CDR3 amino acids: CASSPLPLDEQYF. Written as DNA, the CDR3 is TGTGCCAGCAGTCCCCTCCCTTTGGACGAGCAGTACTTC. This chain connects TRBV27 to TRBJ2-7; D not resolved. The CDR3 covers 13 residues. V dropped 5 bases and J dropped 5 bases, with 13 bases sitting between them. Germline V lookup: CDR1 MNHEY, CDR2 SMNVEV (reference sequence).

This clonotype occurred a few times. J is TRBJ2-1 and V is TRBV29-1; the match to TRBD2 covers 11 bases. Germline-derived CDR1 and CDR2 are SQVTM and ANQGSEA. The CDR3 is 14 amino acids. V trimming: 7 bases; J trimming: 4 bases; junction bases outside the gene matches: 6. The CDR3 loop is CSARTSGPYNEQFF. CDR3 bases: TGCAGCGCTAGGACTAGCGGGCCTTACAATGAGCAGTTCTTC.

In its sample, this clonotype was seen a few times. J is TRBJ1-2 and V is TRBV29-1; D not resolved. Germline CDR1 SQVTM, CDR2 ANQGSEA. The CDR3 runs 12 residues. With 3 bases removed from V and 0 bases from J, the gap between germline ends came to 5 bases. The CDR3 here is CSVDRSNYGYTF. CDR3 DNA sequence: TGCAGCGTTGATCGCTCTAACTATGGCTACACCTTC. The entire variable domain, with the rest obtained from reference TRBV29-1 and TRBJ1-2, is as follows: SAVISQKPSRDICQRGTSLTIQCQVDSQVTMMFWYRQQPGQSLTLIATANQGSEATYESGFVIDKFPISRPNLTFSTLTVSNMSPEDSSIYLCSVDRSNYGYTFGSGTRLTVV.

This clonotype came up a few times. The CDR3 DNA sequence: TGCAGTGCCGGACAGGCGAACTCCTACGAGCAGTACTTC. It encodes CSAGQANSYEQYF. V gene TRBV20-1 combines with J gene TRBJ2-7; 7 bases fit TRBD1. V was clipped by 6 bases and J by 0 bases; unmatched bases: 5. Germline V gene lookup returns CDR1 DFQATT and CDR2 SNEGSKA (reference sequence). The CDR3 sequence is 13 residues long.

Ten or more counts support this clonotype. The chain links TRBV29-1 to TRBJ2-5; D unresolved. Germline-derived CDR1 and CDR2 are SQVTM and ANQGSEA. CDR3 length: 12 residues. V was shortened by 6 bases and J by 4 bases, with 12 bases between the two germline ends. This CDR3 reads CSVLRSGETQYF. CDR3 nucleotides: TGCAGCGTACTCAGGTCGGGAGAGACCCAGTACTTC.